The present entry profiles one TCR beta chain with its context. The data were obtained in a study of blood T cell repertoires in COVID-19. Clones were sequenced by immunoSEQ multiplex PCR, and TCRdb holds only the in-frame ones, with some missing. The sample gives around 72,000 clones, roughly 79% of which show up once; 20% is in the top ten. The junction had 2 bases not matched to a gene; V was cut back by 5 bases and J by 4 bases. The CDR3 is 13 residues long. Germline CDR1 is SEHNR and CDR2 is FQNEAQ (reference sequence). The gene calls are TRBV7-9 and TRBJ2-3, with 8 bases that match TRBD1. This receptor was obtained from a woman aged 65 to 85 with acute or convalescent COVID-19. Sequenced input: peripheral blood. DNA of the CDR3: TGTGCCAGCAGCCAGGGGGCCGCAGATACGCAGTATTTT. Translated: CASSQGAADTQYF.